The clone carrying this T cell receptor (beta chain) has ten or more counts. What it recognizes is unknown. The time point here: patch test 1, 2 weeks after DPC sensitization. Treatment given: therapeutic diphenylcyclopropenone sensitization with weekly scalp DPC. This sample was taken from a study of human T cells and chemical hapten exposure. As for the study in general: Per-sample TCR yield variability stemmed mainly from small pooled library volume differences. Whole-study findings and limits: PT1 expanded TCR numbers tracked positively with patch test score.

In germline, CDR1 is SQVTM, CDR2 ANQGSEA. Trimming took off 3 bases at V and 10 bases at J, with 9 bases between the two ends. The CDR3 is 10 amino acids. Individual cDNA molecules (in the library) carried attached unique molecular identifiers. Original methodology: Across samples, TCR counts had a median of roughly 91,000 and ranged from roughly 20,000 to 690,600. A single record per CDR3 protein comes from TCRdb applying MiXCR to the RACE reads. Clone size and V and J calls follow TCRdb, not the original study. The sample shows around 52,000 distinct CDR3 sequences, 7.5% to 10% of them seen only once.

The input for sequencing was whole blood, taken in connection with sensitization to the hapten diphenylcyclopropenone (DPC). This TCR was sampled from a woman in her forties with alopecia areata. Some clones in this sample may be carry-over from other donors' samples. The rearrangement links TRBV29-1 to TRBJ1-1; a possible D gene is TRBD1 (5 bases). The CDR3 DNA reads TGCAGCGTTGATGGGACCTCAGCTTTCTTT. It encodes CSVDGTSAFF.